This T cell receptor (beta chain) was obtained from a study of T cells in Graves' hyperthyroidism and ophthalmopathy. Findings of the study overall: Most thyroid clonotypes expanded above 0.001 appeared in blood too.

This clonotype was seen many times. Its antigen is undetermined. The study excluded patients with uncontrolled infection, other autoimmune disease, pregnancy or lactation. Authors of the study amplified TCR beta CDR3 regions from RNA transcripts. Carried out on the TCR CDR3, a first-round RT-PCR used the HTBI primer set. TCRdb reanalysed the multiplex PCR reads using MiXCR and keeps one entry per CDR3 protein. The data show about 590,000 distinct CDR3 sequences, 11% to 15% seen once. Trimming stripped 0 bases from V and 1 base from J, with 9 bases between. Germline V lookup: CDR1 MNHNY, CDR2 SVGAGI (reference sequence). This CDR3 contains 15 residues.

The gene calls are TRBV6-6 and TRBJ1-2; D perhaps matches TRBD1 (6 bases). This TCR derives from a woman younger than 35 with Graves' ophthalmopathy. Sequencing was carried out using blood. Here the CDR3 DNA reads TGTGCCAGCAGTTACTCGTGGACAGATAACTATGGCTACACCTTC. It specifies CASSYSWTDNYGYTF.